Listed below are T cell receptor beta chains from one sample, sequenced in a study of OX40 agonist ivuxolimab in advanced cancers. The protocol was immunoSEQ multiplex PCR, while the TCRdb copy is restricted to in-frame clones and leaves out a portion. The data hold 150,000 to 190,000 clones, with around 94% observed a single time. This specimen consisted of CD4+ or CD8+ T cells sorted from blood, obtained in a trial of the OX40 agonist ivuxolimab. All receptors derive from an adult with an advanced solid tumor such as melanoma, head and neck, liver or kidney cancer. The CDR3 runs from the conserved cysteine through the conserved F or W. The order of the fields is V gene, clone size, J gene, D gene, CDR3 protein. D genes are given only for firm matches. Only part of the rows carry a size: once, few, many, or a class if the clone is expanded.

>TRBV18|.|TRBJ1-1|TRBD1
CASSPRDRESAFF
>TRBV7-2|.|TRBJ1-2|.
CASSWDARGYTF
>TRBV27|.|TRBJ1-1|.
CATQYRNTEAFF
>TRBV27|.|TRBJ2-1|.
CASSHEPTSEQFF
>TRBV6-5|.|TRBJ1-1|.
CASSYSWAGRRTEAFF
>TRBV30|.|TRBJ1-2|.
CAWSGTPLRQGGGYTF
>TRBV5-1|.|TRBJ1-3|TRBD1
CASSLAPIDRGAGNTIYF
>TRBV5-1|.|TRBJ2-2|.
CASSIRSNTGELFF
>TRBV5-8|.|TRBJ1-1|.
CASSLMSVLNTEAFF
>TRBV27|.|TRBJ2-7|TRBD1
CASGTTGGYLGQYF
>TRBV6-6|.|TRBJ1-5|.
CASVNGGHSNQPQHF
>TRBV27|.|TRBJ1-5|.
CASSPLGPNQPQHF
>TRBV6-5|.|TRBJ1-6|.
CASSERYSNSPLHF
>TRBV7-7|.|TRBJ2-7|.
CASSFYEQYF
>TRBV7-6|.|TRBJ2-1|.
CASSFFGGSYNEQFF
>TRBV19|once|TRBJ1-2|.
CASSLGAGNLYGYTF
>TRBV4-1|.|TRBJ1-2|.
CASSPSGQISWGYTF
>TRBV27|.|TRBJ1-4|.
CASSLSPGGGEKLFF
>TRBV15|once|TRBJ2-4|.
CATSRAGKRGEAKNIQYF
>TRBV5-6|once|TRBJ2-7|.
CASSLYRGAIPSYEQYF
>TRBV29-1|.|TRBJ2-5|.
CSVVSETQYF
>TRBV7-2|.|TRBJ1-2|.
CASSSQPAGIGYGYTF
>TRBV7-2|.|TRBJ2-7|.
CASSLVSGLPYEQYF
>TRBV25-1|.|TRBJ1-1|.
CASSELWGNTEAFF
>TRBV14|.|TRBJ2-1|.
CASRGGNNEQFF
>TRBV7-2|.|TRBJ2-7|TRBD2
CASSPTSGGVEQYF